Listed below are T cell receptor beta chains from one sample, sequenced in a study of PD-L1 blockade in urothelial cancer. Assay: immunoSEQ multiplex PCR; the TCRdb copy retains only in-frame clones and omits some. The sample lists roughly 84,000 clones, roughly 82% occurring once. The specimen was PBMCs, collected around atezolizumab (anti-PD-L1) treatment. The source of these receptors is a man aged 65 to 85 with urothelial cancer. CDR3s include the opening cysteine and the closing phenylalanine or tryptophan. A D gene is named only where the DNA matches it firmly. A row's size may be missing; if present it is once, few, many or a size class.

TRBJ2-7 - TRBV11-2 - CASSLGGEYEQYF TGTGCCAGCAGCTTAGGCGGGGAATACGAGCAGTACTTC
TRBJ2-3 TRBD2 TRBV7-9 - CASRGGRGTDTQYF TGTGCCAGCCGGGGGGGCCGGGGCACAGATACGCAGTATTTT
TRBJ2-6 - TRBV6-1 - CVAGDSGANVLTF TGTGTGGCAGGGGACTCTGGGGCCAACGTCCTGACTTTC
TRBJ2-2 - TRBV10-3 - CAISSDSLGTGELFF TGTGCCATCAGTTCGGACAGTCTGGGGACCGGGGAGCTGTTTTTT
TRBJ2-2 TRBD2 TRBV7-8 - CASSPGLAGPGELFF TGTGCCAGCAGCCCAGGACTAGCTGGGCCCGGGGAGCTGTTTTTT
TRBJ1-5 TRBD1 TRBV6-1 - CASSEWGTGPQHF TGTGCCAGCAGTGAATGGGGGACAGGGCCCCAGCATTTT
TRBJ1-2 TRBD1 TRBV6-5 - CASSYSRTGPNYGYTF TGTGCCAGCAGTTACTCGCGGACAGGACCTAACTATGGCTACACCTTC
TRBJ2-1 TRBD2 TRBV7-9 - CASSLASGGNNEQFF TGTGCCAGCAGCTTAGCCAGCGGGGGGAACAATGAGCAGTTCTTC
TRBJ2-7 - TRBV19 - CASSLSGSIPYEQYF TGTGCCAGTAGTCTCTCCGGGTCCATCCCTTACGAGCAGTACTTC
TRBJ2-1 TRBD2 TRBV9 - CASSVEAGDYDEQFF TGTGCCAGCAGCGTAGAGGCGGGAGACTACGATGAGCAGTTCTTC
TRBJ2-7 TRBD1 TRBV7-2 once CASSFDRDSYEQYF TGTGCCAGCAGCTTCGACAGGGACTCCTACGAGCAGTACTTC
TRBJ2-2 - TRBV11-1 - CASSLRGAFDTGELFF TGTGCCAGCAGCCTTCGGGGGGCATTCGACACCGGGGAGCTGTTTTTT